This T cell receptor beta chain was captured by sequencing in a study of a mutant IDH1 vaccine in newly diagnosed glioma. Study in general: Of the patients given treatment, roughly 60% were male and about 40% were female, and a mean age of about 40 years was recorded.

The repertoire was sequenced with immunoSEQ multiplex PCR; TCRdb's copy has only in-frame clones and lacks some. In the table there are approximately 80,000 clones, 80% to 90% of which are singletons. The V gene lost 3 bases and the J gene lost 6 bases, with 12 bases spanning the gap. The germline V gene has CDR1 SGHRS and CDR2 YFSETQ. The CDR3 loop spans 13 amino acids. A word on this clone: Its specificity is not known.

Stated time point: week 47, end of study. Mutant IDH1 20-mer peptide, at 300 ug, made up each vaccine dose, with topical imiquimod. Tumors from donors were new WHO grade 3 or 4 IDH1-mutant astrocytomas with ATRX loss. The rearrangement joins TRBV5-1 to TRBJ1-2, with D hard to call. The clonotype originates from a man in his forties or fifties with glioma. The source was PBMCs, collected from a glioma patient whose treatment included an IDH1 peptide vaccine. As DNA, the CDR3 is TGCGCCAGCAGCTGGAGGACGGAACATGGCTACACCTTC. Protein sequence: CASSWRTEHGYTF.